The entry below describes one T cell receptor (beta chain). The antigen remains unidentified. The CDR3 is made up of 12 amino acids. The V gene lost 11 bases and the J gene lost 0 bases, with 11 bases spanning the gap. Looked up from germline, CDR1 is ENHRY and CDR2 is SYGVKD. Profiled with immunoSEQ multiplex PCR; TCRdb holds only in-frame clones, not every one. In the table there are 400,000 to 600,000 clones, about 96% of which are singletons. These data originate in a study of shared clonotypes between healthy human individuals. In the study overall: A few men and a couple of women, aged 18 to 49, were donors. Per-donor plates numbered three CD4 naive, three CD4 memory, two CD8 naive and one CD8 memory. Notes on the study in general: Sampling used blood alone; tissue repertoires probably differ.

This chain uses TRBV10-3 with TRBJ2-7; no clear D. The sample comprised naive CD4+ T cells sorted from blood. Subset indicated: CD45RA+ positively selected. The source of this sequence is a woman aged 30 to 39 in good health. CDR3 sequence reads: CASKGFSYEQYF. CDR3 nucleotide sequence: TGTGCCTCAAAAGGGTTCTCCTACGAGCAGTACTTC.